The entry below gives a single T cell receptor beta chain sequence along with its context. Only one count was recorded for this clonotype. The specificity of this receptor is unknown. Base-call qualities are not available, and no considerably larger clone is one nucleotide away. These data originate in a study of T-cell memory formation after mild COVID-19 (dated by TCRdb to the early 2020s). General notes on the study: Most TCR sequence clusters were specific to one of the two donors. In two donors, T-cell clones that expanded and contracted after mild COVID-19 were tracked by sequencing TCRalpha and TCRbeta repertoires over time. Two young, previously healthy adult volunteers made up the cohort, one male and one female.

Ficoll-Paque density gradient centrifugation was the method used to isolate PBMCs. What the authors observed across the whole study: The study included only a couple of mild cases, and larger cohorts that include severe cases with pre-infection samples were judged to be necessary. Balanced CD4/CD8 phenotypes were observed for clones contracting from day 15 to 85, whereas a bias towards CD4+ was observed for a second wave of clones expanding from day 15 to 37. Some responding clones were found in pre-infection memory, which suggests that pre-existing cross-reactive memory T cells took part in the SARS-CoV-2 response. Contracting CD4+ clones were found mainly in CM and EM memory subsets, while CD8+ clones were enriched in EMRA. The second-wave clones that peaked on day 37 were not confirmed to be SARS-CoV-2 specific.

The reads were generated on an Illumina NovaSeq 6000. TCRalpha and TCRbeta cDNA libraries were constructed by 5'RACE with constant-segment primers, with sample barcodes and unique molecular identifiers being introduced. RNA was extracted from every sample with Trizol reagent. The libraries were amplified in two PCR steps, and the second step added a second sample barcode and Illumina TruSeq adapters. Libraries were sequenced on an Illumina NovaSeq with 2 x 150 bp paired-end reads. The source study handled its data this way. Reads were demultiplexed and collapsed into UMI-guided consensus sequences with migec v1.2.7. Using mixcr v2.1.11, UMI consensuses were aligned to TRA and TRB V and J templates and then assembled into clonotypes. Expanded or contracted clonotypes were those called significant by both edgeR and NoisET, with noise models trained on biological replicates. edgeR calls used a false discovery rate-adjusted p below 0.01 and a log2 fold-change threshold of 1. As an exploratory analysis of dynamics, PCA with hierarchical clustering was applied to max-normalized trajectories of the 1000 most abundant clonotypes. Each responding clone was given a CD4 or CD8 phenotype based on the CD4+ and CD8+ repertoires, which had been sequenced separately. TCRdb reanalyzed the raw reads on its own, using fastp at Q25 for trimming and MiXCR for clone calling, and kept in-frame beta chains. Rows with one shared CDR3 protein collapse into an entry with the most common genes and DNA. The V and J calls here are based on TCRdb, not the publication. Recorded for this sample are a few hundred thousand distinct CDR3 sequences; around 24% of them occurred a single time. The ten largest account for roughly 8.7% of the sample.

V sheds 2 bases and J sheds 0 bases, leaving 8 bases between their ends. The CDR3 goes from the cysteine to the phenylalanine over 14 residues. Only the CDR3 region is kept as DNA, spanning 42 bases read in frame from base 1. The CDR1 and CDR2 encoded by the germline V gene (reference sequence) are SGHKS and YYEKEE. What was sequenced was PBMCs or a T cell subset sorted from them (not recorded which). This sequence originates from an adult woman who had mild COVID-19 (a few samples of this study predate the infection). The sample titles of this study are shuffled in the database, so cell type and time point are left out; the donor was told from shared clones. The chain was built from TRBV5-5 and TRBJ1-2; the D segment cannot be called with confidence. The CDR3 sequence is CASSFEGTNYGYTF. In nucleotide form, the sequence is TGTGCCAGCAGCTTCGAGGGCACTAACTATGGCTACACCTTC.